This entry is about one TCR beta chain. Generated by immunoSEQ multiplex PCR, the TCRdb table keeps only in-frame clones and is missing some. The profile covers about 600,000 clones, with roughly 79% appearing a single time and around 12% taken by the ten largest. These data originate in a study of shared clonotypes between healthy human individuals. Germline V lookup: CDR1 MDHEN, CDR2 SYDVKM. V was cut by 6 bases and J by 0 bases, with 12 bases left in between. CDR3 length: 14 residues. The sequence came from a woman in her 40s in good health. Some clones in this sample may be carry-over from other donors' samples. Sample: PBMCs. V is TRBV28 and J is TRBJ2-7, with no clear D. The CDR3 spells CASRHDMSSYEQYF. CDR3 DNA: TGTGCCAGCAGACACGACATGAGCTCCTACGAGCAGTACTTC.